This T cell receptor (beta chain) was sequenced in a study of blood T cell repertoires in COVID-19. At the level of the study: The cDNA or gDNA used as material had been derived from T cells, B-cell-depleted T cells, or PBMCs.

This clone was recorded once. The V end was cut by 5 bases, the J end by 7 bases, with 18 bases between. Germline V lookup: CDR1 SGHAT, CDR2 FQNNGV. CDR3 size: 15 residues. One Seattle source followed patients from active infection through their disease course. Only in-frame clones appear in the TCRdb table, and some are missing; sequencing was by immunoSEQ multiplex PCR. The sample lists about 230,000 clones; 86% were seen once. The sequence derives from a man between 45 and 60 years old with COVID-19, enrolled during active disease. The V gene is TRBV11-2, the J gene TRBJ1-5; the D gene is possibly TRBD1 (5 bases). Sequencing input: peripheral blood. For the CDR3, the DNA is TGTGCCAGCAGCCCGGGTGAAAGGGGAGGGCAGCCCCAGCATTTT. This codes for CASSPGERGGQPQHF.